The T cell receptor beta chain under discussion was sequenced for a study of CD8+ T cells in alopecia areata. On the study more broadly: Graft recipients were approximately 6-10-week-old female C3H/HeJ mice, and donor skin originated from roughly 6-13-month-old C3H/HeJ mice with spontaneous alopecia. Study-level results: Patients shared TCRs less clearly than mice did, possibly owing to HLA. More clonal than normal scalp was lesional scalp, particularly alopecia totalis/universalis. Among the cells sequenced in scalp samples are also the resident alphabeta T cells of normal skin.

This clone was seen a few times. Its antigen remains unidentified. Genes here carry mouse names. The read halts 3 residues ahead of the CDR3 end, with the missing end drawn from the germline J gene. Sorting used CD4, CD8alpha, NKG2D, NKG2ACE and other markers on pooled cutaneous lymph node cells. Extraction of RNA preceded its reverse transcription into cDNA, which served as the sequencing template. Generated by immunoSEQ multiplex PCR, the TCRdb table keeps only in-frame clones and is missing some. Listed for the sample are 250,000 or so clones, none seen a single time. Trimming pared 3 bases from V and 0 bases from J, leaving 10 bases between. This CDR3 has 16 amino acids. Germline V gene data show CDR1 as NNHDY and CDR2 as SYVADS.

The chain joins TRBV13-3 to TRBJ1-6; weak D call: TRBD1 (5 bases). TRBJ1-6 counts as an open reading frame of uncertain function. The TCR originated in a C3H/HeJ mouse with alopecia areata. MHC haplotype: H2-k. Source material: CD4+ T cells sorted from a lymph node. CDR3 residues: CASSGGHLSYNSPLYF. CDR3 DNA, as far as it was read: TGTGCCAGCAGTGGCGGACATCTTTCCTATAATTCGCCC.